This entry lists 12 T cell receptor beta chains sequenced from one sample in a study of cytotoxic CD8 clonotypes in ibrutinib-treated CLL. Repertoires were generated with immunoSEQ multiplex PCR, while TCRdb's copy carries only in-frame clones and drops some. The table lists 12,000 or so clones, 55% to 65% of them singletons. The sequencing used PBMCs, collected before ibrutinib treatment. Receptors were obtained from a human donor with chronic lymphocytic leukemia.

CDR3 region: CASSQDGSNYYGYTF. The CDR3 bases are TGCGCCAGCAGCCAAGATGGATCGAACTACTATGGCTACACCTTC. The rearrangement uses TRBV4-3 and TRBJ1-2; D remains ambiguous. The CDR3 is 15 amino acids. With 0 bases removed from V and 3 bases from J, the gap between germline ends came to 11 bases. Germline assignment: CDR1 LGHNA and CDR2 YSLEER.

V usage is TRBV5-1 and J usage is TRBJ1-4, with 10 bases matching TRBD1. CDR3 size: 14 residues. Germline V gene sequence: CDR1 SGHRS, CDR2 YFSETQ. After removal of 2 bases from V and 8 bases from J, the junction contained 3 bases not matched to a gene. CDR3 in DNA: TGCGCCAGCAGCTTTGCGGGACAGGGGGAAAAACTGTTTTTT. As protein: CASSFAGQGEKLFF.

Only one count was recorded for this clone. CDR3 nucleotide sequence: TGTGCCAGCAGCTTAAGGCTAGCGACGGATACGCAGTATTTT. Translated: CASSLRLATDTQYF. The chain combines TRBV7-8 with TRBJ2-3, with a possible D match to TRBD2 (6 bases). Germline V gene lookup returns CDR1 SGHVS and CDR2 FQNEAQ. The CDR3 runs to 14 residues. V was trimmed by 2 bases and J by 6 bases, leaving 12 bases between them.

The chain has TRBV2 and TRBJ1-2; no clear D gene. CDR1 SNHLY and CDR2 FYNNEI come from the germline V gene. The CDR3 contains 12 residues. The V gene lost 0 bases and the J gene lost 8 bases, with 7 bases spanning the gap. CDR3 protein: CASSEAPGGYTF. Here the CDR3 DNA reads TGTGCCAGCAGTGAAGCGCCAGGCGGCTACACCTTC.

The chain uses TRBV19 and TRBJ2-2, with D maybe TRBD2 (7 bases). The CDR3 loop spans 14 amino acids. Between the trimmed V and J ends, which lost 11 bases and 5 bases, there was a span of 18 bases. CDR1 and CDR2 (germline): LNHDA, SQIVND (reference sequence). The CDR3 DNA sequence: TGTGCCGGAGCAATGGGAGGGGGGACCGGGGAGCTGTTTTTT. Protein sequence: CAGAMGGGTGELFF.

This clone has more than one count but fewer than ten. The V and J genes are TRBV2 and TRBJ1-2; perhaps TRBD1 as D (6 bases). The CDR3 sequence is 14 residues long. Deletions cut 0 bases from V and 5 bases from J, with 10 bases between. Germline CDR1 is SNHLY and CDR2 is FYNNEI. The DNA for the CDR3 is TGTGCCAGCAGTGAAGCAAAGGGGGGATATGGCTACACCTTC. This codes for CASSEAKGGYGYTF.

CDR3 nucleotide sequence: TGTGCCAGCAGTTACTCGGACGGAGCTGAAGCTTTCTTT. Translated: CASSYSDGAEAFF. V usage is TRBV6-5 and J usage is TRBJ1-1; D not certain. This CDR3 has 13 amino acids. Germline V CDR1 and CDR2: MNHEY, SVGAGI. With 0 bases removed from V and 6 bases from J, the gap between germline ends came to 8 bases.

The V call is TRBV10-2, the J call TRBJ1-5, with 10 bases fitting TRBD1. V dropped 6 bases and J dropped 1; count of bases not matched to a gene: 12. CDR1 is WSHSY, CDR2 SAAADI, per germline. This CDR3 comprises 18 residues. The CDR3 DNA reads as TGCGCCAGCAGAACCGGGACAGGGGCCACTGAAAGCAATCAGCCCCAGCATTTT. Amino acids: CASRTGTGATESNQPQHF.

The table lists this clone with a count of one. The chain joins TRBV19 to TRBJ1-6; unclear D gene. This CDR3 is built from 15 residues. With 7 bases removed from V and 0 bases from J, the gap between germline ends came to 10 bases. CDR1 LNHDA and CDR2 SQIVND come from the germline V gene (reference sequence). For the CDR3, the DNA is TGTGCCAGTACGTCCCGGAGCTCCTATAATTCACCCCTCCACTTT. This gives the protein CASTSRSSYNSPLHF.

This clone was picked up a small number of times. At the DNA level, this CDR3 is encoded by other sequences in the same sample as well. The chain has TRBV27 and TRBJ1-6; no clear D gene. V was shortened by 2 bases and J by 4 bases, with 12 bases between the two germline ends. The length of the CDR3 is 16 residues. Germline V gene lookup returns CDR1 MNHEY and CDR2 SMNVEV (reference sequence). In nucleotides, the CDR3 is TGTGCCAGCAGTTTACTTGGCGGGGTTTATAATTCACCCCTCCACTTT. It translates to CASSLLGGVYNSPLHF.

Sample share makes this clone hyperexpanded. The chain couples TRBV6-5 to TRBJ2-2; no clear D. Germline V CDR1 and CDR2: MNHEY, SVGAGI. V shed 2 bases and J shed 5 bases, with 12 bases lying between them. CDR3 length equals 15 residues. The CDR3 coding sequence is TGTGCCAGCAGTTACGATTCGGAAGGGACCGGGGAGCTGTTTTTT. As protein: CASSYDSEGTGELFF.

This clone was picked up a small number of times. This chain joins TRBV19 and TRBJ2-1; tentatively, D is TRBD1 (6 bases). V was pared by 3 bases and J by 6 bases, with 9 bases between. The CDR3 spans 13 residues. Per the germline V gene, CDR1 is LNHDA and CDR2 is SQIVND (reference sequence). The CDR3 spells CASSIHRANEQFF. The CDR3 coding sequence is TGTGCCAGTAGTATTCACAGGGCCAATGAGCAGTTCTTC. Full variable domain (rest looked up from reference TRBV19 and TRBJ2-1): DGGITQSPKYLFRKEGQNVTLSCEQNLNHDAMYWYRQDPGQGLRLIYYSQIVNDFQKGDIAEGYSVSREKKESFPLTVTSAQKNPTAFYLCASSIHRANEQFFGPGTRLTVL.